Included here is one TCR beta chain sequence, with context. The antigen remains unidentified. The data originate from a study of vaccination effects on CD4 cells after COVID-19. Produced via immunoSEQ multiplex PCR; TCRdb's table is partial and in-frame only. In the table there are fewer than 40,000 clones, 65% to 70% of which are singletons. Once cultured for nine to ten days, the cells underwent separation to obtain CD4+ T cells. The CDR3 contains 15 residues. Germline V gives CDR1 SNHLY, CDR2 FYNNEI. J lost 5 bases, V lost 3 bases, and 5 bases had no gene match. The starting material was CD4+ T cells from PBMCs cultured without peptide, obtained before COVID-19 vaccination. This sequence originates from a human donor who received a COVID-19 vaccine. The chain joins TRBV2 to TRBJ2-5; TRBD2 aligns across 11 bases. CDR3 coding DNA: TGTGCCAGCAGTGACCGTAGCGGGAGGGGGGAGACCCAGTACTTC. It is translated as CASSDRSGRGETQYF.